This passage covers 25 T cell receptor beta chains from one sample sequenced in a study of vaccination and CD4 T cells after COVID-19. An Oncomine TCR Beta short-read assay was used to sequence the DNA from cultured CD4+ T cells. From the PCR reads, TCRdb called clonotypes with MiXCR, one entry per CDR3 protein. The repertoire holds approximately 13,000 distinct CDR3 sequences, with around half as singletons. Documented treatment: approximately 9-day PBMC culture with coronavirus spike peptide pools or control peptides (ViraFEST assay). Their antigen targets remain unknown. The sequenced sample consisted of CD4+ T cells from blood, cultured in vitro. The receptors derive from a human donor who had recovered from COVID-19.

This clonotype was detected only a few times. This chain links TRBV30 with TRBJ1-2, with 12 nucleotides matching TRBD1. J was trimmed by 2 bases and V by 5 bases; bases with no gene match: 0. The CDR3 covers 13 residues. Germline assignment: CDR1 GTSNPN and CDR2 SVGIG (reference sequence). CDR3 amino acids: CAWGTGGNYGYTF. The CDR3, as DNA: TGTGCCTGGGGGACAGGGGGCAACTATGGCTACACCTTC.

The chain carries TRBV4-2 and TRBJ2-4; D tentatively fits TRBD1 or TRBD2 (6 bases each). Trimming left V 1 base short and J 0 bases short, with 13 bases between. Germline CDR1 and CDR2: LGHNA and YNFKEQ. CDR3 length: 17 residues. The CDR3 nucleotides read TGTGCCAGCAGCCAAGCCGGGGGCTTGGGAGCCAAAAACATTCAGTACTTC. Translation: CASSQAGGLGAKNIQYF.

Only a few counts were recorded for this clonotype. This chain connects TRBV20-1 to TRBJ2-7; maybe TRBD2 (5 bases). The CDR3 runs 12 residues. Looked up from germline, CDR1 is DFQATT and CDR2 is SNEGSKA (reference sequence). The germline V and J ends were trimmed by 7 bases and 2 bases, with 12 bases remaining between them. The CDR3 DNA follows: TGCAGTGTAAAGCGGTTAACCTACGAGCAGTACTTC. Translating gives CSVKRLTYEQYF.

In its sample, this clonotype was seen a few times. The chain employs TRBV7-2 and TRBJ2-4, with D unresolved. Trimming removed 2 bases from V and 3 bases from J, with 5 bases in between. Germline CDR1 SGHTA, CDR2 FQGNSA. The CDR3 has 13 amino acids. CDR3 coding DNA: TGTGCCAGCAGCTTAAACAACAAAAACATTCAGTACTTC. This gives the protein CASSLNNKNIQYF.

The chain combines TRBV10-3 with TRBJ1-2; 8 bases line up with TRBD1. The germline V gene encodes CDR1 ENHRY and CDR2 SYGVKD. CDR3 length: 15 amino acids. J gave up 10 bases and V 7 bases, and 17 bases lay outside the gene matches. The CDR3: CAITPLTGGQGFYTF. The CDR3 DNA is TGTGCCATCACCCCTCTTACAGGCGGACAGGGTTTCTACACCTTC.

The chain has TRBV20-1 and TRBJ2-7, with 12 bases identical to TRBD1. Germline V gives CDR1 DFQATT, CDR2 SNEGSKA (reference sequence). The CDR3 has 14 residues. V gave up 5 bases and J gave up 6 bases; unmatched junction bases: 8. The CDR3 DNA reads TGCAGTGCTCACCTTGGGACAGGGGGCCTCGAGCAGTACTTC. The encoded protein is CSAHLGTGGLEQYF.

This chain joins TRBV2 and TRBJ1-2, with no clear D. The CDR3 is 12 residues long. Germline-derived CDR1 and CDR2 are SNHLY and FYNNEI. V lost 4 bases, J lost 4 bases, and 7 bases lay in between. CDR3 nucleotide sequence: TGTGCCAGCAGTGGGACCCTCTATGGCTACACCTTC. Translating it yields CASSGTLYGYTF.

This clonotype is a singleton in its sample. The chain joins TRBV7-2 to TRBJ1-6, with unresolved D. The V end was cut by 6 bases, the J end by 6 bases, with 15 bases between. The CDR3 runs to 15 residues. Germline V CDR1 and CDR2: SGHTA, FQGNSA. The CDR3 reads CASSGVTGVNSPLHF. The DNA for the CDR3 is TGTGCCAGCAGTGGGGTCACGGGAGTTAATTCACCCCTCCACTTT. Full variable domain (missing parts from reference TRBV7-2 and TRBJ1-6): GAGVSQSPSNKVTEKGKDVELRCDPISGHTALYWYRQSLGQGLEFLIYFQGNSAPDKSGLPSDRFSAERTGGSVSTLTIQRTQQEDSAVYLCASSGVTGVNSPLHFGNGTRLTVT.

The rearrangement joins TRBV11-3 to TRBJ2-7; D may be TRBD1 or TRBD2 (5 bases each). Trimming left V 1 base short and J 6 bases short, with 16 bases between. Per germline, CDR1 SGHNT and CDR2 YENEEA. The CDR3 extends over 15 amino acids. This CDR3 is CASSLGLGRASEQYF. For the CDR3, the DNA is TGTGCCAGCAGCTTAGGTTTGGGACGGGCTTCCGAGCAGTACTTC.

This clonotype turned up a few times. The chain combines TRBV12-3 or TRBV12-4 with TRBJ2-1; TRBD1 aligns across 12 bases. The ends lost 6 bases at V and 8 bases at J; junction bases unmatched: 8. This CDR3 has 15 residues. CDR3 nucleotide sequence: TGTGCCAGCAGGCCGGGACAGGGGGCTGTAGATGAGCAGTTCTTC. This gives the protein CASRPGQGAVDEQFF.

The chain uses TRBV6-5 and TRBJ2-2; the D gene could be TRBD1 or TRBD2 (6 bases each). CDR3 length equals 15 residues. Trimming removed 3 bases at V and 4 bases at J, with 12 bases between. From germline, CDR1 is MNHEY and CDR2 SVGAGI. The CDR3 DNA sequence: TGTGCCAGCAGTTATCCGGGGGCCCGCACCGGGGAGCTGTTTTTT. The encoded protein is CASSYPGARTGELFF.

The CDR3, as DNA: TGTGCCAGCAGTCTCGTGTCCGGGGTGGATACGCAGTATTTT. Translation: CASSLVSGVDTQYF. This chain joins TRBV27 and TRBJ2-3; weak D call: TRBD2 (5 bases). Trimming removed 5 bases at V and 6 bases at J, with 15 bases between. The germline V gene encodes CDR1 MNHEY and CDR2 SMNVEV (reference sequence). The CDR3 sequence is 14 residues long.

This clonotype was recorded a few times. The chain uses TRBV7-8 and TRBJ2-6; D is undetermined. V was trimmed by 5 bases and J by 0 bases, leaving 17 bases between them. The CDR3 has 18 residues. The germline gives CDR1 SGHVS, CDR2 FQNEAQ. This CDR3 reads CASSPKAVRGSGANVLTF. The CDR3 DNA sequence: TGTGCCAGCAGCCCTAAAGCCGTTCGTGGCTCTGGGGCCAACGTCCTGACTTTC.

This clonotype has more than one count but fewer than ten. The J gene is TRBJ2-3, the V gene TRBV20-1, with D tentatively TRBD2 (6 bases). Per germline, CDR1 DFQATT and CDR2 SNEGSKA (reference sequence). The CDR3 has 12 residues. Trimming cost V 3 bases and J 4 bases, with 8 bases left between them. The CDR3 loop is CSASGSADTQYF. CDR3 nucleotide sequence: TGCAGTGCTAGCGGGAGCGCAGATACGCAGTATTTT.

The V call is TRBV18, the J call TRBJ1-2, with D hard to call. The CDR3 spans 15 residues. CDR1 and CDR2 (germline): KGHSH, LQKENI. Trimming took off 2 bases at V and 4 bases at J, with 14 bases between the two ends. The CDR3 region is CASSPVRGSGYGYTF. The CDR3 nucleotides read TGTGCCAGCTCACCAGTCCGGGGTTCAGGCTATGGCTACACCTTC.

This clonotype was seen just once. The chain is built from TRBV6-1 and TRBJ2-5; 7 positions agree with TRBD1. CDR1 and CDR2 (germline): MNHNS, SASEGT. Germline trimming cut 1 base from V and 1 base from J; bases unmatched to any gene: 9. The CDR3 spans 17 residues. The DNA of the CDR3 is TGTGCCAGCAGTGAAGGGGCAGGGGGTTCCCCCCAAGAGACCCAGTACTTC. This encodes CASSEGAGGSPQETQYF.

This clonotype was counted only a few times. The rearrangement joins TRBV7-9 to TRBJ2-2; TRBD2 aligns across 8 bases. The CDR3 totals 16 residues. V trimming: 5 bases; J trimming: 3 bases; junction bases outside the gene matches: 8. Germline V CDR1 and CDR2: SEHNR, FQNEAQ (reference sequence). The CDR3 protein is CASSLLSGSDTGELFF. For the CDR3, the DNA is TGTGCCAGCAGCCTGTTGAGCGGGAGTGACACCGGGGAGCTGTTTTTT. The entire variable domain, with the rest obtained from reference TRBV7-9 and TRBJ2-2, is as follows: DTGVSQNPRHKITKRGQNVTFRCDPISEHNRLYWYRQTLGQGPEFLTYFQNEAQLEKSRLLSDRFSAERPKGSFSTLEIQRTEQGDSAMYLCASSLLSGSDTGELFFGEGSRLTVL.

The V gene is TRBV6-1, the J gene TRBJ2-3; weak D call: TRBD2 (6 bases). Trimming removed 4 bases from V and 1 base from J, with 15 bases in between. Germline V gene data show CDR1 as MNHNS and CDR2 as SASEGT. The CDR3 contains 16 residues. This CDR3 is CASSGRPGLRTDTQYF. The CDR3 bases are TGTGCCAGCAGTGGCCGACCGGGACTCCGCACAGATACGCAGTATTTT.

The V and J genes are TRBV11-2 and TRBJ2-1; D unclear. Trimming stripped 5 bases from V and 8 bases from J, with 16 bases between. CDR1 and CDR2 (germline): SGHAT, FQNNGV. CDR3 length: 14 residues. The CDR3 DNA follows: TGTGCCAGCAGCCCCGGAAACCTTTTCGATGAGCAGTTCTTC. Residues: CASSPGNLFDEQFF. Full variable domain (rest looked up from reference TRBV11-2 and TRBJ2-1): EAGVAQSPRYKIIEKRQSVAFWCNPISGHATLYWYQQILGQGPKLLIQFQNNGVVDDSQLPKDRFSAERLKGVDSTLKIQPAKLEDSAVYLCASSPGNLFDEQFFGPGTRLTVL.

This clonotype was seen just once. The rearrangement uses TRBV11-2 and TRBJ2-1, with 11 bases identical to TRBD1. Trimming removed 5 bases from V and 12 bases from J; junction bases left unmatched: 15. Germline V gene data show CDR1 as SGHAT and CDR2 as FQNNGV. This CDR3 comprises 16 residues. CDR3: CASSPSGWTGGAWQFF. The CDR3 DNA is TGTGCCAGCAGCCCAAGCGGTTGGACAGGGGGCGCGTGGCAGTTCTTC.

The CDR3 DNA reads as TGTGCCAGTAGTATAGGCCCCAACAGACCGGGTACCGGGGAGCTGTTTTTT. Translating it yields CASSIGPNRPGTGELFF. The chain links TRBV19 to TRBJ2-2; D remains ambiguous. This CDR3 comprises 17 residues. Germline V CDR1 and CDR2: LNHDA, SQIVND (reference sequence). The V and J ends lost 1 base and 5 bases respectively, with 17 bases between them.

This clonotype was observed a few times. The rearrangement uses TRBV19 and TRBJ1-5, with TRBD1 as a possible D gene (6 bases). V was pared by 7 bases and J by 0 bases, with 13 bases between. The CDR3 extends over 15 amino acids. The V gene's germline CDR1 is LNHDA and CDR2 SQIVND (reference sequence). The CDR3 sequence is CASTRTANSNQPQHF. CDR3 coding DNA: TGTGCCAGTACCCGGACAGCTAATAGCAATCAGCCCCAGCATTTT.

Of note for this clonotype: One end of the junction fails to match germline, which may point to a read error. V usage is TRBV20-1 and J usage is TRBJ2-1, with D hard to call. The length of the CDR3 is 14 residues. Germline CDR1 reads DFQATT; CDR2 reads SNEGSKA (reference sequence). The CDR3 is CSARDARTYDEQFF. The CDR3 region has the DNA TGCAGTGCTAGAGACGCCAGAACCTACGATGAGCAGTTCTTC.

The chain employs TRBV28 and TRBJ2-7; D is possibly TRBD2 (5 bases). The CDR3 is made up of 12 amino acids. Germline V gene sequence: CDR1 MDHEN, CDR2 SYDVKM. V dropped 3 bases and J dropped 12 bases, with 15 bases sitting between them. CDR3 coding DNA: TGTGCCAGCAGTTTCAGTGGGAGAAGGCCGTACTTC. Amino acids: CASSFSGRRPYF.

The J gene is TRBJ2-7, the V gene TRBV11-3; TRBD1 matches 7 bases. CDR1 and CDR2 from the germline V gene are SGHNT and YENEEA. This CDR3 is built from 15 residues. J gave up 1 base and V 5 bases, and 8 bases lay outside the gene matches. The CDR3, as DNA: TGTGCCAGCAGCCAATGGGGACAGACGTCCTACGAGCAGTACTTC. Its protein is CASSQWGQTSYEQYF.